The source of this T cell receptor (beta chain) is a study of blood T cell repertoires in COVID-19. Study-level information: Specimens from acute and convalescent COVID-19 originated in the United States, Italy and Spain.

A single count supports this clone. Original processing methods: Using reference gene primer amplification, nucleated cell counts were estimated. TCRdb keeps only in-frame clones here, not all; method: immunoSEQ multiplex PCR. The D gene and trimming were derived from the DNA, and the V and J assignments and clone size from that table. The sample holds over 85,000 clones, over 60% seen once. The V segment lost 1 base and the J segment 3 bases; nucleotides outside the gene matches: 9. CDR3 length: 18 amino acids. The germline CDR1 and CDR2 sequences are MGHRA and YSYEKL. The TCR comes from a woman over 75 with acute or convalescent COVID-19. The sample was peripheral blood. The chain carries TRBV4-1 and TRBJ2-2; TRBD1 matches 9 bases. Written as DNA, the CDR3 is TGCGCCAGCAGCCAAGTGGGTTACAGGGGGCAGGACACCGGGGAGCTGTTTTTT. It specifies CASSQVGYRGQDTGELFF.